This TCR beta chain stems from a study of breast tumors, draining lymph nodes, adjacent tissues. MiXCR, applied by TCRdb to the multiplex PCR reads, yields one record per CDR3 protein. Of some 230,000 distinct CDR3 sequences in the sample, under 40% were seen once. Breast cancer patients provided tissue from their axillary draining lymph nodes. The specimen sequenced was axillary lymph node tissue. The clonotype was recovered from a female donor with breast cancer. Some clones in this sample may be carry-over from other donors' samples.

CDR3 sequence (DNA): TGTGCCAGTAAATCGACTAGCGGTAGAGAGACCCAGTACTTC. Protein product: CASKSTSGRETQYF. The chain joins TRBV19 to TRBJ2-5; 9 bases fit TRBD2. Losses at the gene ends were 7 bases for V and 4 bases for J; bases not matched to a gene: 7. The CDR3 runs to 14 residues. Germline CDR1 is LNHDA and CDR2 is SQIVND (reference sequence).